The 13 T cell receptor beta chains below come from one sample, sequenced in a study of metastatic and nonmetastatic thyroid tumors. MiXCR was used by TCRdb to re-call the PCR reads. The profile covers around 15,000 clones, with just under 35% appearing a single time and roughly 11% taken by the ten largest. Thyroid surgery was preceded by no treatment in any patient. Sequenced material: tumor tissue. The receptor set was obtained from a male donor with papillary thyroid cancer or a benign thyroid nodule (not recorded which). Some clones in this sample may be carry-over from other donors' samples.

As regards this clone: One junction end disagrees with the germline gene, perhaps due to a read error. This chain uses TRBV11-2 with TRBJ1-4; the D gene is possibly TRBD1 (5 bases). CDR3 size: 19 residues. Germline assignment: CDR1 SGHAT and CDR2 FQNNGV. CDR3: CAISLEERDFASTNEKLFF. The CDR3 DNA sequence: TGTGCCATCAGCTTAGAAGAGAGGGACTTTGCCTCAACTAATGAAAAACTGTTTTTT.

This clone was recorded at least ten times. This sequence joins TRBV6-1 and TRBJ2-7; 8 bases fit TRBD1. Germline values: CDR1 MNHNS, CDR2 SASEGT. The length of the CDR3 is 15 residues. After removal of 5 bases from V and 7 bases from J, the junction contained 13 bases not matched to a gene. This chain's CDR3 is CASSSAGTGLGEQYF. Here the CDR3 DNA reads TGTGCCAGCAGTTCTGCCGGGACAGGCCTAGGGGAGCAGTACTTC.

This clone was seen repeatedly, ten times or more. V usage is TRBV6-1 and J usage is TRBJ1-4, with unresolved D. Trimming took 7 bases from V and 3 from J, leaving 12 bases between them. The germline V gene encodes CDR1 MNHNS and CDR2 SASEGT. The CDR3 is 14 residues long. As DNA, the CDR3 is TGTGCCAGCAAGACGAGGATACCTAATGAAAAACTGTTTTTT. It yields the protein CASKTRIPNEKLFF.

Of note for this clone: One end of the junction does not line up with germline, which may come from a read error. The CDR3 sequence is CASSLFISGAYVQYF. CDR3 nucleotide sequence: TGTGCCAGCAGCTTGTTTATCAGCGGAGCCTACGTGCAGTACTTC. The rearrangement links TRBV7-9 to TRBJ2-7; a possible D gene is TRBD2 (5 bases). The CDR3 runs to 15 residues. Germline loops: CDR1 SEHNR, CDR2 FQNEAQ (reference sequence).

By its share, this clone is large (0.1 to 1%). Other nucleotide sequences in the sample specify the same CDR3. This chain links TRBV6-1 with TRBJ1-2; TRBD1 is a possible D gene (5 bases). Deletions cut 2 bases from V and 6 bases from J, with 13 bases between. The V gene's germline CDR1 is MNHNS and CDR2 SASEGT. The CDR3 is 14 amino acids. For the CDR3, the DNA is TGTGCCAGCAGTGAACTCCTTTGGGGGGATGGCTACACCTTC. This encodes CASSELLWGDGYTF.

This clone was seen only once. Its ends do not fully match the called genes, so a read error is possible. The rearrangement uses TRBV24-1 and TRBJ2-7, with D unresolved. This CDR3 contains 15 residues. CDR1 and CDR2 from the germline V gene are KGHDR and SFDVKD. CDR3 sequence reads: CATSHRSDPTYAQYF. CDR3 coding DNA: TGTGCCACCAGTCATCGCAGCGATCCCACCTACGCGCAGTACTTC.

The CDR3 spells CSASILAGDGETQYF. CDR3 coding DNA: TGCAGTGCTTCCATACTAGCGGGAGACGGGGAGACCCAGTACTTC. This sequence joins TRBV20-1 and TRBJ2-5; TRBD2 agrees at 11 bases. Unmatched junction bases numbered 10, after V lost 5 bases and J lost 5 bases. The CDR3 is 15 residues long. The V gene's germline CDR1 is DFQATT and CDR2 SNEGSKA (reference sequence).

The V call is TRBV28, the J call TRBJ1-3; D is uncertain. CDR3 length equals 12 residues. Germline V gene data show CDR1 as MDHEN and CDR2 as SYDVKM. The V gene lost 4 bases and the J gene lost 4 bases, with 5 bases spanning the gap. The DNA for the CDR3 is TGTGCCAGCAGTTCATTCGGAAACACCATATATTTT. Its translation: CASSSFGNTIYF. Together with reference TRBV28 and TRBJ1-3, the CDR3 gives the full variable domain: DVKVTQSSRYLVKRTGEKVFLECVQDMDHENMFWYRQDPGLGLRLIYFSYDVKMKEKGDIPEGYSVSREKKERFSLILESASTNQTSMYLCASSSFGNTIYFGEGSWLTVV.

In its sample, this clone ranks as medium-sized (0.01 to 0.1%). The rearrangement uses TRBV13 and TRBJ2-7; maybe TRBD1 (6 bases). CDR1 PRHDT and CDR2 FYEKMQ come from the germline V gene (reference sequence). The CDR3 runs 14 residues. The V end lost 5 bases, the J end lost 4 bases, and 15 bases lay between the germline ends. The CDR3 spells CASSLRPQGYEQYF. The CDR3 DNA sequence: TGTGCCAGCAGCCTAAGACCACAGGGATACGAGCAGTACTTC. Full variable domain (outside the CDR3, taken from reference TRBV13 and TRBJ2-7): AAGVIQSPRHLIKEKRETATLKCYPIPRHDTVYWYQQGPGQDPQFLISFYEKMQSDKGSIPDRFSAQQFSDYHSELNMSSLELGDSALYFCASSLRPQGYEQYFGPGTRLTVT.

The chain couples TRBV20-1 to TRBJ2-7, with TRBD2 matching over 9 bases. After removal of 3 bases from V and 6 bases from J, the junction contained 9 bases not matched to a gene. Germline assignment: CDR1 DFQATT and CDR2 SNEGSKA (reference sequence). This CDR3 region has 14 residues. CDR3 coding DNA: TGCAGTGCTAGTAATGCACTAGCGGGTTCCGAGCAGTACTTC. Its protein is CSASNALAGSEQYF.

Relative to its sample, this clone is medium-sized. The J gene is TRBJ1-3, the V gene TRBV18; 12 positions match TRBD1. The CDR3 consists of 12 residues. Germline CDR1 is KGHSH and CDR2 is LQKENI. V lost 3 bases to trimming and J lost 15 bases; unmatched junction nucleotides: 3. DNA for the CDR3: TGTGCCAGCTCACCGCCGGGACAGGGGGCATATTTT. Translated, it gives CASSPPGQGAYF.

This clone has at least ten counts. V and J are TRBV12-3 or TRBV12-4 and TRBJ2-2; no clear D. The CDR3 length is 11 residues. The V end was cut by 4 bases, the J end by 7 bases, with 4 bases between. CDR3 sequence (DNA): TGTGCCAGCAGTTATCTCGGGGAGCTGTTTTTT. Protein: CASSYLGELFF.

This clone was detected ten times or more. The rearrangement links TRBV20-1 to TRBJ2-1; D call uncertain. Germline values: CDR1 DFQATT, CDR2 SNEGSKA (reference sequence). V gave up 1 base and J gave up 5 bases, with 12 bases separating them. This CDR3 has 14 residues. This chain's CDR3 is CSARVSPANNEQFF. CDR3 nucleotide sequence: TGCAGTGCTAGAGTCTCCCCAGCCAACAATGAGCAGTTCTTC.